These T cell receptor beta chains were read from a single sample in a study of blood T cell repertoires in COVID-19. Repertoires were generated with immunoSEQ multiplex PCR, while TCRdb's copy carries only in-frame clones and drops some. This table holds roughly 300,000 clones, 85% found once. The sequenced sample consisted of peripheral blood. The receptors here all came from a human donor in a cohort sampled during active COVID-19. Each CDR3 is given with its conserved first and last residue. Fields, in order: clone size, J gene, V gene, D gene, CDR3 DNA, CDR3 protein. A D gene is named only where the DNA matches it firmly. Where a row states a size, it is once, few, many or the class of an expanded clone; other rows omit it.

-	TRBJ1-2	TRBV21-1	-	TGTGCCAGCAGCAAAGATGGGGCAAGCTATGGCTACACCTTC	CASSKDGASYGYTF
-	TRBJ1-6	TRBV27	-	TGTGCCAGCAGTACCCCGAGGTCATATAATTCACCCCTCCACTTT	CASSTPRSYNSPLHF
-	TRBJ2-4	TRBV18	-	TGTGCCAGCTCACCAGAGGGACTTTGGGCCAAAAACATTCAGTACTTC	CASSPEGLWAKNIQYF
-	TRBJ1-6	TRBV7-9	TRBD1	TGTGCCAGCAGCATAAGGACAGGGATTGCACCCCTCCACTTT	CASSIRTGIAPLHF
-	TRBJ1-1	TRBV27	-	TGTGCCAGCAGTGGGAGAACTGAAGCTTTCTTT	CASSGRTEAFF
-	TRBJ2-2	TRBV12-5	-	TGTGCTAGTGGGGTCGACAGCACCGGGGAGCTGTTTTTT	CASGVDSTGELFF
few	TRBJ1-1	TRBV6-5	-	TGTGCCAGCAGTTACCCCGGACAGGAAGCTTTCTTT	CASSYPGQEAFF
-	TRBJ2-7	TRBV12-5	-	TGTGCTAGTGGTTTAGAGGGAAGCTCCTACGAGCAGTACTTC	CASGLEGSSYEQYF
-	TRBJ1-1	TRBV30	-	TGTGCCTGGAGTCCGAGAGACACTGAAGCTTTCTTT	CAWSPRDTEAFF
-	TRBJ2-2	TRBV19	-	TGTGCCAGTAGACAGATTGCGAACACCGGGGAGCTGTTTTTT	CASRQIANTGELFF
-	TRBJ2-3	TRBV2	-	TGTGCCCATTATCGGGCAGATACGCAGTATTTT	CAHYRADTQYF
-	TRBJ2-1	TRBV5-1	TRBD1	TGCGCCAGCAGCGTCGGGACAGTGGAGTTCTTC	CASSVGTVEFF
-	TRBJ1-2	TRBV14	-	TGTGCCAGCAGCCAAGCAAGGGGCTGGGGCTACACCTTC	CASSQARGWGYTF
-	TRBJ1-3	TRBV5-1	-	TGCGCCAGCAACACAGGGACCGGAAACACCATATATTTT	CASNTGTGNTIYF
once	TRBJ2-3	TRBV12-1	-	TGTGCCAGCAGCCTCTTCGGGGGGGCAACAGATACGCAGTATTTT	CASSLFGGATDTQYF
-	TRBJ2-1	TRBV7-2	TRBD2	TGTGCCAGCAGAATCCTACTGAGACTAGCGGGGTACAATGAGCAGTTCTTC	CASRILLRLAGYNEQFF
-	TRBJ2-2	TRBV9	TRBD2	TGTGCCAGCAGCGTAAGGGCGGGGGCGAACACCGGGGAGCTGTTTTTT	CASSVRAGANTGELFF
few	TRBJ2-7	TRBV5-1	TRBD1	TGCGCCAGCAGCTTGGTGGGACAGCGAGCCTACGAGCAGTACTTC	CASSLVGQRAYEQYF
once	TRBJ2-1	TRBV6-5	-	TGTGCCAGCAGTTACTCGATCCCATTGGCCTCTGGTGAGCAGTTCTTC	CASSYSIPLASGEQFF
once	TRBJ1-5	TRBV30	-	TGTGCCTGGAGCACAGGGTTTCAGCCCCAGCATTTT	CAWSTGFQPQHF
-	TRBJ2-1	TRBV5-1	TRBD1	TGCGCCAGCAGCGGTACAGGGGATAACCCGGGCAATGAGCAGTTCTTC	CASSGTGDNPGNEQFF
-	TRBJ2-1	TRBV27	-	TGTGCCAGCAGTCTTTTGGTAGAAACCAATGAGCAGTTCTTC	CASSLLVETNEQFF
-	TRBJ1-2	TRBV12-3/TRBV12-4	-	TGTGCCAGCAGTCCGAACGGCTATGGCTACACCTTC	CASSPNGYGYTF
-	TRBJ2-6	TRBV30	-	TGTGCCTGGAGTGAGGGGGCTGGGGCCAACGTCCTGACTTTC	CAWSEGAGANVLTF
-	TRBJ1-2	TRBV7-3	TRBD1	TGTGCCAGCAGCTCGGGACAGGGCAGGGGCTACACCTTC	CASSSGQGRGYTF
few	TRBJ1-6	TRBV3-1/TRBV3-2	-	TGTGCCAGCAGCTTACTGACAGGTCAAGGGAATTCACCCCTCCACTTT	CASSLLTGQGNSPLHF
-	TRBJ2-1	TRBV7-9	-	TGTGCCAGCAGCTCCCCAGGGCCGAACAATGAGCAGTTCTTC	CASSSPGPNNEQFF
-	TRBJ2-3	TRBV10-1	-	TGCGCCAGCAGTGAAACAGCTATCACAGATACGCAGTATTTT	CASSETAITDTQYF
-	TRBJ2-2	TRBV12-3/TRBV12-4	-	TGTGCCAGCTCTGGACAGTTGACCGGGGAGCTGTTTTTT	CASSGQLTGELFF
once	TRBJ2-1	TRBV11-3	-	TGTGCCAGCAGCCCCTTCGCAGGGTCCTACAATGAGCAGTTCTTC	CASSPFAGSYNEQFF
-	TRBJ2-7	TRBV27	-	TGTGCCAGCAGTTTCCAGGCGGGCGAGCAGTACTTC	CASSFQAGEQYF
once	TRBJ1-6	TRBV11-2	-	TGTGCCAGCAGCCCAGGAAGGGGCAGGTCACCCCTCCACTTT	CASSPGRGRSPLHF
-	TRBJ1-2	TRBV12-3/TRBV12-4	TRBD1	TGTGCCAGCTTCCTGACAGGGATGAGTGGCTACACCTTC	CASFLTGMSGYTF
-	TRBJ1-3	TRBV6-5	-	TGTGCCAGCAGTAGGGGGGGGGAACTCGTCGCCCTATATTTT	CASSRGGELVALYF
-	TRBJ2-1	TRBV7-3	TRBD2	TGTGCCAGCAGCTTTACTAGCGGAACCTACAATGAGCAGTTCTTC	CASSFTSGTYNEQFF
-	TRBJ1-1	TRBV7-8	-	TGTGCCAGCAGCCCCCCCCCTCTTGGAGGCGGAGCTTTCTTT	CASSPPPLGGGAFF
-	TRBJ2-7	TRBV5-1	-	TGCGCCAGCAGCTTAGACAGGACGGCGGAGCAGTACTTC	CASSLDRTAEQYF